This T cell receptor beta chain appears in the sequencing data of a study of radiotherapy plus CTLA-4 blockade in lung cancer. General observations from the study: In blood, tumor-derived TCR clones expanded after radiotherapy plus ipilimumab.

Libraries were prepared by immunoSEQ multiplex PCR; TCRdb keeps only in-frame clonotypes and omits some of them. Of about 120,000 clones in the sample, about four fifths were seen once. With regard to this clone: Its specificity is unknown.

This CDR3 is 14 amino acids long. Trimming pared 1 base from V and 5 bases from J, leaving 11 bases between. CDR1 is PRHDT, CDR2 FYEKMQ, per germline (reference sequence). In chemo-refractory metastatic non-small-cell lung cancer, patients got ipilimumab CTLA-4 blockade together with focal radiation. This clonotype originated in a human donor with non-small cell lung cancer who had a partial response to radiotherapy plus ipilimumab. V and J are TRBV13 and TRBJ2-5, with D possibly being TRBD2 (6 bases). Sample: peripheral blood, taken from a patient treated with radiotherapy plus ipilimumab. The CDR3 reads CASSLAPGLETQYF. CDR3 DNA: TGTGCCAGCAGCTTAGCCCCGGGACTGGAGACCCAGTACTTC.